The rows below give T cell receptor beta chains drawn from one sample of a study of early T cells in non-severe SARS-CoV-2 infection. Via MiXCR, TCRdb re-called the 5' RACE reads, giving one row per CDR3 protein. Among 55,000 to 85,000 distinct CDR3 sequences listed, 9% to 10% were seen once. Sequences were derived from whole blood, sampled at baseline. All receptors derive from an adult who was a healthcare worker with PCR-confirmed SARS-CoV-2 infection or an uninfected control (not recorded which). CDR3s include the opening cysteine and the closing phenylalanine or tryptophan. The order of the fields is V gene, clone size, D gene, J gene, CDR3 DNA, CDR3 protein. D genes are given only for firm matches. Some rows have no size entry. The others give once, few or many, or a class for an expanded clone.

v_gene: TRBV6-2/TRBV6-3; abundance: -; d_gene: TRBD2; j_gene: TRBJ2-3; CDR3nt: TGTGCCAGCAGCCGCCCTAGCGGTAGCACAGATACGCAGTATTTT; CDR3aa: CASSRPSGSTDTQYF
v_gene: TRBV7-6; abundance: -; d_gene: TRBD1; j_gene: TRBJ2-3; CDR3nt: TGTGCCAGCAGCTTAAGACAGGGAGGCACAGATACGCAGTATTTT; CDR3aa: CASSLRQGGTDTQYF
v_gene: TRBV20-1; abundance: few; d_gene: -; j_gene: TRBJ1-3; CDR3nt: TGCAGTGCTTCGCCCTTTGCGGGGGGCATGGGGGAAAACACCATATATTTT; CDR3aa: CSASPFAGGMGENTIYF
v_gene: TRBV7-9; abundance: once; d_gene: TRBD2; j_gene: TRBJ2-1; CDR3nt: TGTGCCAGCAGCCGGTACCCCAGGGAGCGGGAGGGCACCAATGAGCAGTTCTTC; CDR3aa: CASSRYPREREGTNEQFF
v_gene: TRBV19; abundance: -; d_gene: -; j_gene: TRBJ2-1; CDR3nt: TGTGCCAGTAGTATATCTGGGCGGGCCGATGCCTCTCACAATGAGCAGTTCTTC; CDR3aa: CASSISGRADASHNEQFF
v_gene: TRBV6-6; abundance: many; d_gene: TRBD1; j_gene: TRBJ1-1; CDR3nt: TGTGCCAGCAATTCGGGTGTCAGGGGGATTCCACAGGGGAACACTGAAGCTTTCTTT; CDR3aa: CASNSGVRGIPQGNTEAFF
v_gene: TRBV5-4; abundance: -; d_gene: -; j_gene: TRBJ2-5; CDR3nt: TGTGCCAGCAGCGCCCGGGACTGGCAAGAGACCCAGTACTTC; CDR3aa: CASSARDWQETQYF
v_gene: TRBV15; abundance: many; d_gene: TRBD1; j_gene: TRBJ2-7; CDR3nt: TGTGCCACCAGCAGAGATCGGAGACAGGGGGTCCACGAGCAGTACTTC; CDR3aa: CATSRDRRQGVHEQYF
v_gene: TRBV5-6; abundance: -; d_gene: -; j_gene: TRBJ2-4; CDR3nt: TGTGCCAGCAGCTTGGCGGCAGGGCCAAGGGCCAAAAACATTCAGTACTTC; CDR3aa: CASSLAAGPRAKNIQYF
v_gene: TRBV2; abundance: many; d_gene: -; j_gene: TRBJ2-2; CDR3nt: TGTGCCAGCAGTGAAGCGCTAGGGGGGCGGGAGCTGTTTTTT; CDR3aa: CASSEALGGRELFF
v_gene: TRBV12-3/TRBV12-4; abundance: few; d_gene: -; j_gene: TRBJ2-1; CDR3nt: TGTGCCAGCAGTCCCACCAGGGACGCGAGAGTGTACAATGAGCAGTTCTTC; CDR3aa: CASSPTRDARVYNEQFF
v_gene: TRBV5-1; abundance: many; d_gene: -; j_gene: TRBJ1-2; CDR3nt: TGCGCCAGCAGCTTGGCCTGGGGAGGGGACTATGGCTACACCTTC; CDR3aa: CASSLAWGGDYGYTF
v_gene: TRBV15; abundance: -; d_gene: TRBD2; j_gene: TRBJ2-3; CDR3nt: TGTGCCACCAGCAGTACCGCGGGACTAGCAGCTAGCACAGATACGCAGTATTTT; CDR3aa: CATSSTAGLAASTDTQYF
v_gene: TRBV6-2/TRBV6-3; abundance: -; d_gene: TRBD2; j_gene: TRBJ2-1; CDR3nt: TGTGCCAGCAGTTCCGGACTAGTGCGATACAATGAGCAGTTCTTC; CDR3aa: CASSSGLVRYNEQFF
v_gene: TRBV6-1; abundance: many; d_gene: -; j_gene: TRBJ1-6; CDR3nt: TGTGCCAGCAGTGAAGTTGGGCAGGTTTATTCACCCCTCCATTTT; CDR3aa: CASSEVGQVYSPLHF
v_gene: TRBV11-2; abundance: -; d_gene: -; j_gene: TRBJ1-2; CDR3nt: TGTGCCAGCACACCGAATAGGGGAGAGTATGGCTACACCTTC; CDR3aa: CASTPNRGEYGYTF
v_gene: TRBV4-2; abundance: many; d_gene: TRBD1; j_gene: TRBJ2-3; CDR3nt: TGTGCCAGCAGCCAAGAAGACAGGGGTTACACAGATACGCAGTATTTT; CDR3aa: CASSQEDRGYTDTQYF
v_gene: TRBV7-9; abundance: -; d_gene: -; j_gene: TRBJ2-5; CDR3nt: TGTGCCACCCAGGAGGACAACGAAGAGACCCAGTACTTC; CDR3aa: CATQEDNEETQYF
v_gene: TRBV10-3; abundance: few; d_gene: -; j_gene: TRBJ2-1; CDR3nt: TGTGCCATCAGTTACGGGGACAATGAGCAGTTCTTC; CDR3aa: CAISYGDNEQFF
v_gene: TRBV6-5; abundance: -; d_gene: -; j_gene: TRBJ2-7; CDR3nt: TGTGCCAGCAGTTACCTCGGGACATCTGGGGGGGTGCAGTACTTC; CDR3aa: CASSYLGTSGGVQYF